This entry describes one TCR beta chain. The table came from immunoSEQ multiplex PCR; TCRdb's copy has only in-frame clones and leaves some out. This sample has 300,000 to 350,000 clones; roughly nine tenths occur once, and the top ten carry roughly 3.9%. This specimen belongs to a study of blood T cell repertoires in COVID-19. J lost 1 base, V lost 1 base, and 1 base had no gene match. The CDR3 has 15 amino acids. Germline lookup yields CDR1 LNHDA and CDR2 SQIVND (reference sequence). Sequencing input: peripheral blood. This clonotype was sampled from a woman aged 60-75 years with COVID-19, enrolled during active disease. V gene TRBV19 combines with J gene TRBJ1-1; 9 bases are a match to TRBD1. As DNA, the CDR3 is TGTGCCAGTAGTATAGCGGACAGGGGGAACACTGAAGCTTTCTTT. Protein sequence: CASSIADRGNTEAFF.